A single sample is the source of the 14 T cell receptor beta chains below, sequenced in a study of blood T cells in healthy people across ages. Primed by a sample-barcoded 5' primer and a J-beta primer mix, a second PCR proceeded for roughly 7 to 11 cycles. TCRdb reprocessed the 5' RACE reads via MiXCR and lists one record per CDR3 protein. The sample lists some 1.4 million distinct CDR3 sequences, roughly 40% occurring once. The sample taken for sequencing was blood. Receptors originate from a woman aged 18-30 years in good health.

This clonotype came up a few times. The chain combines TRBV20-1 with TRBJ2-7, with a possible D match to TRBD2 (6 bases). This CDR3 contains 15 residues. Trimming removed 0 bases at V and 0 bases at J, with 12 bases between. CDR1 and CDR2 from the germline V gene are DFQATT and SNEGSKA (reference sequence). CDR3 sequence reads: CSARDWSSGSYEQYF. CDR3 DNA sequence: TGCAGTGCTAGAGATTGGAGTAGCGGCTCCTACGAGCAGTACTTC.

This clonotype was counted only a few times. The V and J genes are TRBV25-1 and TRBJ1-2; 8 nucleotides agree with TRBD1. The CDR3 totals 15 residues. The V segment lost 3 bases and the J segment 4 bases; nucleotides outside the gene matches: 7. Germline values: CDR1 MGHDK, CDR2 SYGVNS. The chain's CDR3 is CASSDYNRGTYGYTF. The CDR3 region has the DNA TGTGCCAGCAGTGATTATAACAGGGGGACCTATGGCTACACCTTC.

This chain links TRBV5-1 with TRBJ2-2, with TRBD1 as a possible D gene (5 bases). The CDR3 totals 15 residues. V was clipped by 4 bases and J by 1 base, with 11 bases between them. Germline lookup yields CDR1 SGHRS and CDR2 YFSETQ. CDR3 amino acids: CASSTNTGNTGELFF. CDR3 nucleotide sequence: TGCGCCAGCAGCACAAATACAGGGAACACCGGGGAGCTGTTTTTT.

The rearrangement joins TRBV7-9 to TRBJ2-2; maybe TRBD2 (5 bases). The V end lost 2 bases, the J end lost 6 bases, and 10 bases lay between the germline ends. Germline CDR1 SEHNR, CDR2 FQNEAQ (reference sequence). This CDR3 has 14 residues. CDR3 bases: TGTGCCAGCAGCTTATACGAGGGCGCCGGGGAGCTGTTTTTT. It translates to CASSLYEGAGELFF.

This clonotype was observed a few times. The chain joins TRBV6-5 to TRBJ2-1; TRBD2 agrees at 15 bases. The germline V gene has CDR1 MNHEY and CDR2 SVGAGI. The CDR3 spans 15 residues. Trimming removed 4 bases from V and 10 bases from J; junction bases left unmatched: 5. The CDR3 nucleotides are TGTGCCAGCAGTTTACGGACTAGCGGGGGGGACGAGCAGTTCTTC. Its protein is CASSLRTSGGDEQFF.

The rearrangement joins TRBV9 to TRBJ2-7, with 8 positions matching TRBD2. J was trimmed by 7 bases and V by 4 bases; bases with no gene match: 10. The germline V gene has CDR1 SGDLS and CDR2 YYNGEE. This CDR3 has 14 residues. CDR3 bases: TGTGCCAGCAGCATCAGCGGGAGCTACAATGAGCAGTACTTC. It codes for CASSISGSYNEQYF.

This chain connects TRBV5-1 to TRBJ2-5; 9 bases are a match to TRBD2. The germline gives CDR1 SGHRS, CDR2 YFSETQ. After removal of 3 bases from V and 2 bases from J, the junction contained 5 bases not matched to a gene. This CDR3 has 15 amino acids. CDR3 protein: CASSSASGVQETQYF. The CDR3 bases are TGCGCCAGCAGCTCTGCTAGCGGGGTACAAGAGACCCAGTACTTC.

The table lists this clonotype with a few counts. The rearrangement links TRBV27 to TRBJ1-5; D is undetermined. This CDR3 comprises 13 residues. CDR1 and CDR2 from the germline V gene are MNHEY and SMNVEV (reference sequence). V was clipped by 4 bases and J by 4 bases, with 8 bases between them. CDR3: CASSSEENQPQHF. DNA for the CDR3: TGTGCCAGCAGTTCAGAAGAAAATCAGCCCCAGCATTTT.

A single count supports this clonotype. The gene calls are TRBV5-1 and TRBJ2-3; D remains ambiguous. Trimming took off 0 bases at V and 2 bases at J, with 7 bases between the two ends. The CDR3 runs to 14 residues. The germline V gene encodes CDR1 SGHRS and CDR2 YFSETQ. The CDR3 protein is CASSLEQTTDTQYF. The CDR3 DNA reads as TGCGCCAGCAGCTTGGAACAGACCACAGATACGCAGTATTTT.

On this clonotype itself: Mismatch with germline at one junction end may stem from a read error. The rearrangement uses TRBV12-3 or TRBV12-4 and TRBJ2-5; 8 bases match TRBD1. The CDR3 has 15 amino acids. CDR3 in amino acids: CASSLGQGIKEAQYF. DNA of the CDR3: TGTGCCAGCAGTTTAGGACAGGGGATTAAAGAGGCCCAGTACTTC.

The chain couples TRBV4-1 to TRBJ2-6; the D is unclear. Germline values: CDR1 MGHRA, CDR2 YSYEKL. Trimming took 5 bases from V and 2 from J, leaving 13 bases between them. CDR3 length: 16 amino acids. DNA for the CDR3: TGCGCCAGCAGCGAGGAGATAGGGACTGGGGCCAACGTCCTGACTTTC. Its protein product is CASSEEIGTGANVLTF.

V and J are TRBV28 and TRBJ2-1; 8 bases align to TRBD1. Losses at the gene ends were 1 base for V and 6 bases for J; bases not matched to a gene: 11. This CDR3 region has 17 residues. CDR1 is MDHEN, CDR2 SYDVKM, per germline. CDR3 region: CASSLFTWQGAGNEQFF. Written as DNA, the CDR3 is TGTGCCAGCAGTTTATTCACGTGGCAGGGGGCTGGCAATGAGCAGTTCTTC.

The chain uses TRBV28 and TRBJ2-6; the D gene is possibly TRBD2 (5 bases). The CDR3 extends over 14 amino acids. V was clipped by 8 bases and J by 0 bases, with 8 bases between them. Germline CDR1 and CDR2: MDHEN and SYDVKM. For the CDR3, the DNA is TGTGCCAGCGGGAGCCTCTCTGGGGCCAACGTCCTGACTTTC. It encodes CASGSLSGANVLTF.

The sample holds a few counts of this clonotype. Since a much larger clone is just one base distant, this may be a read error. The V and J genes are TRBV6-1 and TRBJ2-7; 14 nucleotides line up with TRBD2. The CDR3 runs 16 residues. Germline CDR1 is MNHNS and CDR2 is SASEGT. CDR3 loop: CASTRGTSGSSHERYF. CDR3 in DNA: TGTGCCAGCACCCGAGGGACTAGCGGGAGTTCCCACGAGCGGTACTTC.